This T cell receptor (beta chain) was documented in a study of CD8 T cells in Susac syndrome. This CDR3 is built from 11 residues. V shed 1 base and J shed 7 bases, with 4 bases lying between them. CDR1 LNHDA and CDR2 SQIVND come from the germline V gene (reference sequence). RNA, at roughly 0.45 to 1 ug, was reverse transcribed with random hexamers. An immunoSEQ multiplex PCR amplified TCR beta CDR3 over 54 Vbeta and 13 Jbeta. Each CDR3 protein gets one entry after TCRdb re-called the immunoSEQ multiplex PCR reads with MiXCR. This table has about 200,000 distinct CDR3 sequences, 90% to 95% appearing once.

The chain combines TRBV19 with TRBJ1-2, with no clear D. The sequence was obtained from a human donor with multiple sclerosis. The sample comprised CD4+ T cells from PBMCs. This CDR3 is CASSIAGGYTF. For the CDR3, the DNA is TGTGCCAGTAGTATAGCCGGTGGCTACACCTTC.